One T cell receptor (beta chain) is described in this entry. Its binding antigen is unknown. No much larger clone is present one base from it, and per-base qualities are unavailable. This sample is drawn from a study of post-analysis software for immune sequencing data (dated by TCRdb to about 2015). Looking at the study overall: The recorded disease courses included relapsing-remitting, secondary progressive and progressive-relapsing multiple sclerosis, and some patients had no subtype annotation. The patient repertoires were set against around eleven previously published healthy control repertoires from donors whose ages ranged from roughly 6 to 26 years. A subset of samples was prepared in parallel using single-end sample barcoding, then pooled and co-amplified after Illumina adapter ligation. Results the study describes overall, beyond this receptor: Strong co-clustering of samples prepared in the same batch was shown by direct clustering with F measure, prompting a batch-effect correction. Compared with controls, multiple sclerosis patients had significantly lower normalized Chao1 diversity, a finding suggesting substantial peripheral T-cell clonal expansion. Significantly higher frequencies in patients than in controls were found for about five TRBV segments, including TRBV5-6, TRBV5-1 and TRBV20-1. The control group was slightly older than the multiple sclerosis patient group.

The method behind the library was PCR. These reads were obtained on an Illumina HiSeq 2500. Unique molecular identifiers were incorporated into TCR beta cDNA libraries to reduce PCR and sequencing biases. Roughly 0.5 million cDNA molecules were obtained per 1 to 10 million input T cells, so each molecule approximated one T cell. The same protocol used for the earlier healthy control dataset was applied to prepare and sequence the patient libraries. Samples belonging to the same batch were prepared together, multiplexed and sequenced on a shared HiSeq lane. As for how the authors treated the data: MIGEC was used to process the raw barcoded reads, and molecular identifier groups with only a single read were discarded before consensus assembly and CDR3 extraction. VDJtools was used for post-analysis of the clonotype tables, and diversity was normalized by down-sampling every dataset to the size of the smallest sample. In repertoire overlap clustering, CDR3 amino acid sequences, but not nucleotide sequences, were matched to correct batch-related cross-sample contamination. The raw public data were reprocessed by TCRdb itself: fastp quality trimming at Q25, MiXCR clonotype calling, in-frame beta chains only. Duplicate CDR3 protein sequences are folded into a single record with the most common DNA and genes. None of the V and J calls come from the authors' own analysis; TCRdb made them. Present in this sample are 740,000 or so distinct CDR3 sequences, about 57% of which were seen just once. Of the sample, about 4.5% is held by the ten largest clones.

To demonstrate the VDJtools post-analysis software, TCR beta repertoires were profiled from the peripheral blood of about a dozen young patients with multiple sclerosis. The multiple sclerosis patients were children and adolescents between roughly 6 and 15 years of age. Including cysteine and phenylalanine, the CDR3 has 14 amino acids. Of all the DNA, just the CDR3 is kept, 42 bases in frame from base 1. CDR1 and CDR2 (SGHRS, YFSETQ) derive from the germline V gene. The TCR was taken from a girl aged 10 to 17 with multiple sclerosis. Material: blood. This receptor chain uses TRBV5-1 and TRBJ2-4; 7 of the junction bases match TRBD1. The DNA end lines up better with TRBJ2-7; the J call may be wrong. The nucleotides read TGCGCCAGCAGACCCGGGCCAGGGGGCTACGAGCAGTACTTC. The translation is CASRPGPGGYEQYF.